These T cell receptor beta chains were read from a single sample in a study of blood T cell repertoires in COVID-19. TCRdb keeps only in-frame clones here, not all; method: immunoSEQ multiplex PCR. This table holds about 250,000 clones, 75% to 90% found once. Input material: PBMCs or T cells enriched from blood (not recorded which). The receptors here all came from a woman aged 25-40 years with acute COVID-19. CDR3s include the opening cysteine and the closing phenylalanine or tryptophan. A D gene is named only where the DNA matches it firmly.

>TRBV27|TRBJ2-6|TRBD1
TGTGCCAGCAGTCAAGCCTACAGGGGCCGGGCCAACGTCCTGACTTTC
CASSQAYRGRANVLTF
>TRBV5-3|TRBJ1-4|.
TGTGCCAGAAGCCGGGACAAGGAAAAAACTAATGAAAAACTGTTTTTT
CARSRDKEKTNEKLFF
>TRBV7-8|TRBJ1-5|TRBD1
TGTGCCAGCAGCTTAACTCCCCGACAGGGGGTCAATCAGCCCCAGCATTTT
CASSLTPRQGVNQPQHF
>TRBV4-2|TRBJ1-1|.
TGTGCCAGCAGCCAACCGCCGGGGGGCACTGAAGCTTTCTTT
CASSQPPGGTEAFF
>TRBV20-1|TRBJ2-1|.
TGCAGTGCGGCGGGGTATGAGCAGTTCTTC
CSAAGYEQFF
>TRBV5-6|TRBJ1-5|TRBD1
TGTGCCAGCAGTGGGACAGATAGCAATCAGCCCCAGCATTTT
CASSGTDSNQPQHF
>TRBV25-1|TRBJ2-7|TRBD2
TGTGCCAGCAGTGACCCAGGGAGATCTAGCGGGAGGGATTACGAGCAGTACTTC
CASSDPGRSSGRDYEQYF
>TRBV18|TRBJ2-1|.
TGTGCCAGCTCACCACCGAGCAGGGTCGAGCAGTTCTTC
CASSPPSRVEQFF
>TRBV7-3|TRBJ2-1|TRBD1
TGTGCCAGCAGCTTTCTGACAGGGGATGAGCAGTTCTTC
CASSFLTGDEQFF
>TRBV19|TRBJ1-5|.
TGTGCCAGTAAGGCGGCCTCGACTCCAAATCAGCCCCAGCATTTT
CASKAASTPNQPQHF
>TRBV6-5|TRBJ2-7|TRBD1
TGTGCCAGCAGTTCCCCTCGGGGGACAGGCCCGTACGAGCAGTACTTC
CASSSPRGTGPYEQYF